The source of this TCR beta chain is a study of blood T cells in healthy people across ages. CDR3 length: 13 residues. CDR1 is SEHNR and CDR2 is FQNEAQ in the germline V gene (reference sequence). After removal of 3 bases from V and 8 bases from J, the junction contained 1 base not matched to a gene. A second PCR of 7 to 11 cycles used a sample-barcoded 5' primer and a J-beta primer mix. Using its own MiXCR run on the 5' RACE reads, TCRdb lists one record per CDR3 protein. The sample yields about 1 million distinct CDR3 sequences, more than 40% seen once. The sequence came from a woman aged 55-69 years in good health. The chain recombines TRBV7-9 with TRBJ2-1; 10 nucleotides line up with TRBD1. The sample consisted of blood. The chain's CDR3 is CASSFGTGDEQFF. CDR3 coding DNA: TGTGCCAGCAGCTTTGGGACAGGGGATGAGCAGTTCTTC. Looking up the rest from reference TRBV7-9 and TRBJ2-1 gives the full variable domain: DTGVSQNPRHKITKRGQNVTFRCDPISEHNRLYWYRQTLGQGPEFLTYFQNEAQLEKSRLLSDRFSAERPKGSFSTLEIQRTEQGDSAMYLCASSFGTGDEQFFGPGTRLTVL.